These 21 T cell receptor beta chains originate from one sample sequenced in a study of cytomegalovirus exposure and HLA in healthy donors. PCR involved 60 Vbeta and 13 Jbeta primers. TCRdb keeps only in-frame clones here, not all; method: immunoSEQ multiplex PCR. The top ten hold 3% to 4.5% of the sample, which has 100,000 to 150,000 clones, approximately 80% seen once. Material: PBMCs. These receptors all stem from a man aged 35 to 55 in good health and CMV-seronegative.

The genes are TRBV7-2 and TRBJ2-2, with D unclear. This CDR3 is 15 amino acids long. CDR1 and CDR2 (germline): SGHTA, FQGNSA. V lost 3 bases, J lost 6 bases, and 14 bases lay in between. The CDR3 DNA reads TGTGCCAGCAGCTTGGCCGGGTCCACACCCGGGGAGCTGTTTTTT. Translating it yields CASSLAGSTPGELFF. The whole variable domain, filled in from reference TRBV7-2 and TRBJ2-2, reads GAGVSQSPSNKVTEKGKDVELRCDPISGHTALYWYRQSLGQGLEFLIYFQGNSAPDKSGLPSDRFSAERTGGSVSTLTIQRTQQEDSAVYLCASSLAGSTPGELFFGEGSRLTVL.

The chain couples TRBV5-1 to TRBJ2-7; 11 bases are shared with TRBD2. After removal of 0 bases from V and 4 bases from J, the junction contained 6 bases not matched to a gene. Germline loops: CDR1 SGHRS, CDR2 YFSETQ. This CDR3 region has 16 residues. The CDR3 coding sequence is TGCGCCAGCAGCTTGGGGCTAGCGGGGGGTGCGTACGAGCAGTACTTC. Protein sequence: CASSLGLAGGAYEQYF.

The chain uses TRBV6-5 and TRBJ2-7, with D hard to call. Germline V gives CDR1 MNHEY, CDR2 SVGAGI. Deletions cut 2 bases from V and 3 bases from J, with 17 bases between. The CDR3 is made up of 16 amino acids. CDR3 sequence: CASSYGSRELNYEQYF. CDR3 sequence (DNA): TGTGCCAGCAGTTACGGTTCTCGAGAACTTAACTACGAGCAGTACTTC.

V usage is TRBV5-6 and J usage is TRBJ2-7; TRBD2 matches 8 bases. This CDR3 spans 16 amino acids. V lost 0 bases to trimming and J lost 2 bases; unmatched junction nucleotides: 7. Per germline, CDR1 SGHDT and CDR2 YYEEEE. CDR3 residues: CASSLEGRGATYEQYF. Here the CDR3 DNA reads TGTGCCAGCAGCTTGGAGGGGCGGGGGGCGACCTACGAGCAGTACTTC. The variable domain in full, with the rest retrieved from reference TRBV5-6 and TRBJ2-7, is DAGVTQSPTHLIKTRGQQVTLRCSPKSGHDTVSWYQQALGQGPQFIFQYYEEEERQRGNFPDRFSGHQFPNYSSELNVNALLLGDSALYLCASSLEGRGATYEQYFGPGTRLTVT.

The J gene is TRBJ2-2, the V gene TRBV4-3; 7 bases are shared with TRBD1. Germline-derived CDR1 and CDR2 are LGHNA and YSLEER. This CDR3 region has 16 residues. J lost 4 bases, V lost 0 bases, and 5 bases had no gene match. The CDR3 region has the DNA TGCGCCAGCAGCCAAGATCGGTCAGGGGGCACCGGGGAGCTGTTTTTT. Protein sequence: CASSQDRSGGTGELFF.

The table lists this clone with a count of one. The J gene is TRBJ2-5, the V gene TRBV7-2; the match to TRBD2 covers 10 bases. The length of the CDR3 is 17 residues. The germline V gene encodes CDR1 SGHTA and CDR2 FQGNSA. V trimming: 5 bases; J trimming: 9 bases; junction bases outside the gene matches: 18. Here the CDR3 reads CASSPRTSGPIRGAQYF. The CDR3 DNA is TGTGCCAGCAGCCCTCGGACTAGCGGACCGATAAGAGGGGCCCAGTACTTC.

The J gene is TRBJ2-4, the V gene TRBV7-9; 8 nucleotides agree with TRBD1. Germline CDR1 is SEHNR and CDR2 is FQNEAQ (reference sequence). Unmatched junction bases numbered 2, after V lost 7 bases and J lost 3 bases. The CDR3 totals 13 residues. The CDR3 spells CASMTGVKNIQYF. In nucleotides, the CDR3 is TGTGCCAGCATGACAGGGGTCAAAAACATTCAGTACTTC.

The V call is TRBV11-2, the J call TRBJ1-5, with 7 bases matching TRBD1. Germline CDR1 reads SGHAT; CDR2 reads FQNNGV. Trimming cost V 5 bases and J 3 bases; bases outside gene matches: 4. This CDR3 has 14 residues. The CDR3 DNA reads as TGTGCCAGCAGCAGAGACAGGGCCAATCAGCCCCAGCATTTT. This gives the protein CASSRDRANQPQHF.

V gene TRBV5-5 combines with J gene TRBJ1-4; D perhaps matches TRBD1 (6 bases). Trimming took off 0 bases at V and 8 bases at J, with 11 bases between the two ends. Germline CDR1 SGHKS, CDR2 YYEKEE (reference sequence). The CDR3 consists of 14 residues. Here the CDR3 reads CASSLAGDTEKLFF. The CDR3 bases are TGTGCCAGCAGCTTGGCCGGGGACACGGAAAAACTGTTTTTT.

This chain connects TRBV4-1 to TRBJ2-2, with 9 bases matching TRBD1. This CDR3 is 16 amino acids long. Trimming at V came to 5 bases and at J to 5 bases, leaving 9 bases not matched to a gene. Per germline, CDR1 MGHRA and CDR2 YSYEKL. The CDR3 region is CASSAPGQGNTGELFF. CDR3 DNA: TGCGCCAGCAGCGCTCCGGGACAGGGAAATACCGGGGAGCTGTTTTTT.

V usage is TRBV28 and J usage is TRBJ1-6; D gene ambiguous. The CDR3 is 13 amino acids. V was clipped by 5 bases and J by 7 bases, with 9 bases between them. CDR1 is MDHEN, CDR2 SYDVKM, per germline. In DNA, the CDR3 is TGTGCCAGCAGTACCCTCAGGAATTCACCCCTCCACTTT. Residues: CASSTLRNSPLHF.

The rearrangement links TRBV9 to TRBJ1-1; D gene uncertain. The CDR3 totals 13 residues. V lost 4 bases and J lost 5, with 12 bases in between. Germline CDR1 SGDLS, CDR2 YYNGEE. The CDR3 DNA sequence: TGTGCCAGCAGCATGCACACAGAAACTGAAGCTTTCTTT. This gives the protein CASSMHTETEAFF.

The chain joins TRBV7-3 to TRBJ2-1; TRBD1 matches 7 bases. The CDR3 length is 12 residues. V gave up 4 bases and J gave up 15 bases; unmatched junction bases: 9. From germline, CDR1 is SGHTA and CDR2 FQGTGA. This chain's CDR3 is CASSSGDRVAFF. The CDR3 bases are TGTGCCAGCAGCTCGGGTGACAGGGTGGCGTTCTTC.

Written as DNA, the CDR3 is TGTGCCAGCAGCGAACTGGCTGGAAACACCATATATTTT. Protein sequence: CASSELAGNTIYF. The rearrangement links TRBV6-6 to TRBJ1-3; no clear D gene. The CDR3 length is 13 residues. CDR1 MNHNY and CDR2 SVGAGI come from the germline V gene (reference sequence). The V end was cut by 6 bases, the J end by 2 bases, with 8 bases between.

Comments on this clone: One end of the junction is discordant with germline, which a read error may explain. The chain carries TRBV27 and TRBJ2-6, with a tentative D call TRBD1 (5 bases). There are 19 residues in the CDR3. The germline gives CDR1 MNHEY, CDR2 SMNVEV (reference sequence). CDR3 nucleotides: TGTGCCAGCAGCTCCCGCCTTCAGGGAACCAGCTCTGGGGCCAACGGCCTGACTTTC. It yields the protein CASSSRLQGTSSGANGLTF.

The chain carries TRBV6-5 and TRBJ2-1; no definite D call. This CDR3 is 14 amino acids long. The germline V gene encodes CDR1 MNHEY and CDR2 SVGAGI. The V and J ends lost 7 bases and 0 bases respectively, with 10 bases between them. DNA for the CDR3: TGTGCCAGCATGAGATCTTTCTCCTACAATGAGCAGTTCTTC. Its translation is CASMRSFSYNEQFF.

This chain connects TRBV18 to TRBJ1-3; D remains ambiguous. The CDR3 is made up of 15 amino acids. Per the germline V gene, CDR1 is KGHSH and CDR2 is LQKENI. Trimming removed 6 bases at V and 0 bases at J, with 12 bases between. The CDR3 region has the DNA TGTGCCAGCTCTTCAGGCTACGACTCTGGAAACACCATATATTTT. Protein sequence: CASSSGYDSGNTIYF.

J is TRBJ1-2 and V is TRBV5-1; TRBD1 matches at 11 bases. Per germline, CDR1 SGHRS and CDR2 YFSETQ. V dropped 0 bases and J dropped 4; count of bases not matched to a gene: 5. The CDR3 extends over 16 amino acids. The CDR3, as DNA: TGCGCCAGCAGCTTGGACGGACAGGGGGCGGGCTATGGCTACACCTTC. Translating gives CASSLDGQGAGYGYTF.

The DNA for the CDR3 is TGTGCCAGCAGCACCCGGACAGGGTTCGGCGGGGAGCTGTTTTTT. It encodes CASSTRTGFGGELFF. J is TRBJ2-2 and V is TRBV5-6; TRBD1 aligns across 8 bases. Germline V gene data show CDR1 as SGHDT and CDR2 as YYEEEE. This CDR3 is built from 15 residues. The V and J ends lost 4 bases and 7 bases, in that order; junction bases with no gene match: 9.

The count of this clone is one. The V and J genes are TRBV9 and TRBJ2-3, with unresolved D. V lost 1 base and J 2 bases, leaving 2 bases between the germline ends. The CDR3 has 12 residues. Germline CDR1 is SGDLS and CDR2 is YYNGEE. The CDR3 reads CASSVHTDTQYF. CDR3 nucleotides: TGTGCCAGCAGCGTACACACAGATACGCAGTATTTT. The full variable domain, completed using reference TRBV9 and TRBJ2-3, is DSGVTQTPKHLITATGQRVTLRCSPRSGDLSVYWYQQSLDQGLQFLIQYYNGEERAKGNILERFSAQQFPDLHSELNLSSLELGDSALYFCASSVHTDTQYFGPGTRLTVL.

The chain uses TRBV5-5 and TRBJ1-2; D not resolved. Deletions cut 4 bases from V and 7 bases from J, with 26 bases between. The CDR3 runs to 17 residues. The germline V gene encodes CDR1 SGHKS and CDR2 YYEKEE (reference sequence). This CDR3 is CASSPSVGNVVLGGYTF. CDR3 nucleotide sequence: TGTGCCAGCAGCCCCTCAGTGGGCAACGTCGTATTGGGTGGCTACACCTTC. Looking up the rest from reference TRBV5-5 and TRBJ1-2 gives the full variable domain: DAGVTQSPTHLIKTRGQQVTLRCSPISGHKSVSWYQQVLGQGPQFIFQYYEKEERGRGNFPDRFSARQFPNYSSELNVNALLLGDSALYLCASSPSVGNVVLGGYTFGSGTRLTVV.